The 10 T cell receptor beta chains below were found in one sample sequenced in a study of lymphopenia after photon versus proton radiotherapy. Assay used: immunoSEQ multiplex PCR; TCRdb lists only in-frame clones, some missing. Altogether approximately 65,000 clones are present, 87% being singletons, with the ten largest covering 10% to 14%. The material was peripheral blood, obtained from a patient treated with proton-based radiotherapy. The receptors were sampled from a man of 80 years or more with esophageal cancer.

V and J are TRBV7-9 and TRBJ2-5; D assignment may be TRBD1 or TRBD2 (6 bases each). The V end lost 5 bases, the J end lost 1 base, and 11 bases lay between the germline ends. This CDR3 spans 14 amino acids. Germline V lookup: CDR1 SEHNR, CDR2 FQNEAQ (reference sequence). The CDR3 DNA is TGTGCCAGCAGCCGGAGGGGGAGCCAAGAGACCCAGTACTTC. It codes for CASSRRGSQETQYF.

DNA of the CDR3: TGTGCCAGCACCCCGGGGTACCAAGAGACCCAGTACTTC. Protein product: CASTPGYQETQYF. The chain carries TRBV6-6 and TRBJ2-5; possibly TRBD2 for D (5 bases). This CDR3 has 13 amino acids. Germline loops: CDR1 MNHNY, CDR2 SVGAGI (reference sequence). Trimming removed 7 bases at V and 0 bases at J, with 9 bases between.

This chain links TRBV6-5 with TRBJ2-2; either TRBD1 or TRBD2 may fit D (5 bases each). V was pared by 6 bases and J by 7 bases, with 15 bases between. From germline, CDR1 is MNHEY and CDR2 SVGAGI. The CDR3 is 14 amino acids. DNA of the CDR3: TGTGCCAGCAGCCATGGGACGGAGCACGGGGAGCTGTTTTTT. Its protein product is CASSHGTEHGELFF.

The V and J genes are TRBV11-3 and TRBJ1-6; D ambiguous. Germline assignment: CDR1 SGHNT and CDR2 YENEEA. With 10 bases removed from V and 6 bases from J, the gap between germline ends came to 19 bases. The length of the CDR3 is 15 residues. The CDR3 nucleotides are TGTGCCACCGGAAGTGGGGAAGACATTAATTCACCCCTCCACTTT. Amino acids: CATGSGEDINSPLHF.

This clone was recorded once. V and J are TRBV4-1 and TRBJ2-7; TRBD1 might be the D (6 bases). V gave up 5 bases and J gave up 2 bases, with 16 bases separating them. The CDR3 runs to 15 residues. Germline-derived CDR1 and CDR2 are MGHRA and YSYEKL. The CDR3 region has the DNA TGCGCCAGCAGCGGGGCGTGGCAGGGGACCTACGAGCAGTACTTC. Translating it yields CASSGAWQGTYEQYF.

J is TRBJ1-4 and V is TRBV10-2; maybe TRBD1 (6 bases). The CDR3 is 14 amino acids. Germline V gene lookup returns CDR1 WSHSY and CDR2 SAAADI. V lost 1 base and J 6 bases, leaving 9 bases between the germline ends. The CDR3, as DNA: TGCGCCAGCAGTGAGTGGGGGGCGGATGAAAAACTGTTTTTT. Its translation: CASSEWGADEKLFF.

This sequence joins TRBV19 and TRBJ1-1; 11 bases map to TRBD1. In germline, CDR1 is LNHDA, CDR2 SQIVND (reference sequence). With 7 bases clipped from V and 2 bases from J, the junction kept 9 bases outside the gene matches. The CDR3 spans 16 residues. DNA for the CDR3: TGTGCCAGTAATACCGGGACAGGGGGAATAAACACTGAAGCTTTCTTT. Protein sequence: CASNTGTGGINTEAFF.

Here the CDR3 reads CRRGPNTEAFF. CDR3 bases: TGCAGGCGGGGGCCGAACACTGAAGCTTTCTTT. This chain connects TRBV20-1 to TRBJ1-1, with a possible D match to TRBD1 (6 bases). The germline V gene encodes CDR1 DFQATT and CDR2 SNEGSKA (reference sequence). The CDR3 length is 11 residues.

The chain employs TRBV19 and TRBJ1-1, with D possibly matching TRBD1 (6 bases). The V gene's germline CDR1 is LNHDA and CDR2 SQIVND (reference sequence). Trimming cost V 7 bases and J 1 base, with 16 bases left between them. This CDR3 is 15 amino acids long. The chain's CDR3 is CASKPYRDQNTEAFF. The CDR3 DNA follows: TGTGCCAGTAAACCCTACAGGGACCAGAACACTGAAGCTTTCTTT.

By share, this clone counts as medium-sized. V is TRBV19 and J is TRBJ1-5, with TRBD1 matching 8 bases. This CDR3 comprises 14 residues. The germline gives CDR1 LNHDA, CDR2 SQIVND (reference sequence). Trimming cost V 3 bases and J 5 bases; bases outside gene matches: 3. The CDR3 nucleotides are TGTGCCAGTAGTATGGACAGGGTGGATCAGCCCCAGCATTTT. The encoded protein is CASSMDRVDQPQHF.